This TCR beta chain was identified in a study of cytomegalovirus exposure and HLA in healthy donors. In the PCR, 60 Vbeta and 13 Jbeta primers were used. Method: immunoSEQ multiplex PCR; TCRdb's copy keeps in-frame clones and lacks some. The sample gives about 50,000 clones, roughly 72% of which show up once; around 9.1% is in the top ten. The V segment lost 6 bases and the J segment 1 base; nucleotides outside the gene matches: 0. The CDR3 covers 13 residues. The germline CDR1 and CDR2 sequences are SNHLY and FYNNEI. Broader study findings: Associated with HLA alleles at 0.05 false discovery rate in a later analysis were 16,951 TCR beta sequences. Relative to equally common others, HLA-associated TCR beta chains showed greater clonal expansion in a later analysis.

Comment on this clone: Its target is unknown.

The sequenced sample consisted of PBMCs. The receptor comes from a woman aged 50 to 60 in good health and CMV-seronegative. This chain uses TRBV2 with TRBJ2-7; 10 bases match TRBD2. This CDR3 is CASRLAGSYEQYF. The CDR3 region has the DNA TGTGCCAGCAGACTAGCGGGATCCTACGAGCAGTACTTC. The entire variable domain, with the rest obtained from reference TRBV2 and TRBJ2-7, is as follows: EPEVTQTPSHQVTQMGQEVILRCVPISNHLYFYWYRQILGQKVEFLVSFYNNEISEKSEIFDDQFSVERPDGSNFTLKIRSTKLEDSAMYFCASRLAGSYEQYFGPGTRLTVT.